The sequence of this T cell receptor beta chain was determined in a study of shared clonotypes between healthy human individuals. Study information: Donors had three CD4 naive, three CD4 memory, two CD8 naive and one CD8 memory plate apiece.

The CDR3 consists of 16 residues. Germline-derived CDR1 and CDR2 are MDHEN and SYDVKM. J was trimmed by 7 bases and V by 6 bases; bases with no gene match: 17. Both subsets, CD45RA+ naive and CD45RA-negative memory, were split from the CD4+ cells. The protocol was immunoSEQ multiplex PCR, while the TCRdb copy is restricted to in-frame clones and leaves out a portion. This table holds about 1.1 million clones, 60% to 85% found once. The chain has TRBV28 and TRBJ2-5, with TRBD2 matching over 7 bases. The receptor was derived from a man aged 18 to 29 in good health. Some clones in this sample may be carry-over from other donors' samples. The sequenced sample consisted of memory CD4+ T cells from PBMCs. Specified subset: CD45RA-negative fraction. The CDR3, as DNA: TGTGCCAGCAGGGCCGGGCTCTGGAGCCCGGGGGGGACCCAGTACTTC. Translated, it gives CASRAGLWSPGGTQYF.